The 29 T cell receptor beta chains given below trace back to one sample, sequenced in a study of OX40 agonist ivuxolimab in advanced cancers. The data were produced by immunoSEQ multiplex PCR, yet TCRdb's version contains in-frame clones alone and is incomplete. Of tens of thousands of clones listed, roughly nine tenths are singletons. The sequencing used CD4+ or CD8+ T cells sorted from blood, collected in a trial of the OX40 agonist ivuxolimab. These receptors originate from an adult with an advanced solid tumor such as melanoma, head and neck, liver or kidney cancer.

The V call is TRBV7-7, the J call TRBJ2-5; 8 bases are a match to TRBD2. Trimming removed 1 base from V and 0 bases from J; junction bases left unmatched: 4. CDR3 length equals 16 residues. The V gene's germline CDR1 is SSHAT and CDR2 FNYEAQ (reference sequence). The CDR3 reads CASSLGLAGNQETQYF. The CDR3 coding sequence is TGTGCCAGCAGCTTAGGGCTAGCGGGTAACCAAGAGACCCAGTACTTC.

This sequence joins TRBV4-1 and TRBJ2-3, with TRBD2 as a possible D gene (5 bases). Germline CDR1 and CDR2: MGHRA and YSYEKL. V gave up 3 bases and J gave up 0 bases, with 13 bases separating them. This CDR3 comprises 16 residues. The CDR3 spells CASSHPLAASTDTQYF. In DNA, the CDR3 is TGCGCCAGCAGCCATCCCCTAGCAGCTAGCACAGATACGCAGTATTTT.

The count of this clone is one. The chain recombines TRBV19 with TRBJ2-1; D might be TRBD2 (6 bases). Germline values: CDR1 LNHDA, CDR2 SQIVND (reference sequence). Trimming removed 9 bases at V and 1 base at J, with 16 bases between. The CDR3 sequence is 15 residues long. The CDR3 here is CASTTRGVSYNEQFF. The CDR3 bases are TGTGCCAGCACGACGCGCGGGGTTTCCTACAATGAGCAGTTCTTC.

This chain joins TRBV2 and TRBJ1-1, with D maybe TRBD1 (5 bases). The CDR3 runs to 13 residues. V lost 6 bases to trimming and J lost 3 bases, with 11 bases between them. Germline CDR1 SNHLY, CDR2 FYNNEI. The CDR3 loop reads CASRGEFDTEAFF. In DNA form, the CDR3 reads TGTGCCAGCAGAGGGGAGTTTGACACTGAAGCTTTCTTT.

This sequence joins TRBV14 and TRBJ1-4; TRBD1 is a possible D gene (5 bases). CDR1 is SGHDN and CDR2 is FVKESK in the germline V gene. The V gene lost 5 bases and the J gene lost 8 bases, with 15 bases spanning the gap. There are 14 residues in the CDR3. Written as DNA, the CDR3 is TGTGCCAGCAGCGACAGACCCGCGCGGGAAAAACTGTTTTTT. As protein: CASSDRPAREKLFF.

The count of this clone is one. The chain carries TRBV19 and TRBJ2-2; the D gene could be TRBD1 or TRBD2 (5 bases each). Looked up from germline, CDR1 is LNHDA and CDR2 is SQIVND (reference sequence). The CDR3 totals 14 residues. The germline V and J ends were trimmed by 7 bases and 0 bases, with 9 bases remaining between them. This CDR3 reads CASIGTTNTGELFF. DNA for the CDR3: TGTGCCAGTATCGGGACGACGAACACCGGGGAGCTGTTTTTT.

The chain carries TRBV4-1 and TRBJ1-4, with TRBD1 identical over 7 bases. The CDR3 covers 16 residues. The germline V gene has CDR1 MGHRA and CDR2 YSYEKL. Trimming at V came to 3 bases and at J to 4 bases, leaving 8 bases not matched to a gene. CDR3 coding DNA: TGCGCCAGCAGCCAGTCGCGGACAGGTGGTAATGAAAAACTGTTTTTT. This gives the protein CASSQSRTGGNEKLFF.

J is TRBJ2-5 and V is TRBV9, with TRBD2 matching 14 bases. Germline lookup yields CDR1 SGDLS and CDR2 YYNGEE. V gave up 4 bases and J gave up 0 bases; unmatched junction bases: 14. The length of the CDR3 is 20 residues. The CDR3, as DNA: TGTGCCAGCAGCCCAGAAATAGGGACTAGCGGGAGTTGGCACCAAGAGACCCAGTACTTC. Protein product: CASSPEIGTSGSWHQETQYF.

This clone was found a few times. The chain couples TRBV12-5 to TRBJ2-3; no reliable D call. The V gene's germline CDR1 is LGHNT and CDR2 FRNRAP. The ends were cut back, 3 bases at V and 2 bases at J, with 15 bases in the middle. This CDR3 spans 16 amino acids. CDR3 sequence reads: CASGFGTSPYTDTQYF. As DNA, the CDR3 is TGTGCTAGTGGTTTTGGTACCTCTCCATACACAGATACGCAGTATTTT.

The V call is TRBV4-3, the J call TRBJ1-1, with TRBD1 as a possible D gene (6 bases). From germline, CDR1 is LGHNA and CDR2 YSLEER. The CDR3 covers 16 residues. The germline V and J ends were trimmed by 0 bases and 1 base, with 12 bases remaining between them. The CDR3 coding sequence is TGCGCCAGCAGCCAAGATTGGGGGGGCGCGAACACTGAAGCTTTCTTT. Protein sequence: CASSQDWGGANTEAFF.

The chain combines TRBV6-6 with TRBJ2-7, with D tentatively TRBD1 (5 bases). This CDR3 is built from 14 residues. The V end lost 6 bases, the J end lost 0 bases, and 12 bases lay between the germline ends. The germline CDR1 and CDR2 sequences are MNHNY and SVGAGI (reference sequence). CDR3 protein: CASRQDGSSYEQYF. In DNA, the CDR3 is TGTGCCAGCAGACAGGACGGCAGCTCCTACGAGCAGTACTTC.

This clone was observed once. The chain is built from TRBV5-1 and TRBJ2-3; 10 nucleotides line up with TRBD2. The CDR3 loop spans 15 amino acids. Germline V gives CDR1 SGHRS, CDR2 YFSETQ. J gave up 14 bases and V 0 bases, and 12 bases lay outside the gene matches. The CDR3 nucleotides read TGCGCCAGCAGCTTGGGGGCCGCTACTAGCGGGACGGGGTATTTT. It yields the protein CASSLGAATSGTGYF.

The chain combines TRBV6-5 with TRBJ1-1; no reliable D call. Germline CDR1 and CDR2: MNHEY and SVGAGI. Trimming stripped 0 bases from V and 9 bases from J, with 20 bases between. There are 16 residues in the CDR3. CDR3 loop: CASSYSAFGRDSKAFF. CDR3 DNA sequence: TGTGCCAGCAGTTACTCCGCTTTTGGGCGGGATTCGAAAGCTTTCTTT.

This sequence joins TRBV5-1 and TRBJ1-2; 10 bases map to TRBD1. Trimming at V came to 0 bases and at J to 5 bases, leaving 4 bases not matched to a gene. Looked up from germline, CDR1 is SGHRS and CDR2 is YFSETQ. This CDR3 is built from 15 residues. The CDR3 loop is CASSLAPGQGYGYTF. CDR3 DNA: TGCGCCAGCAGCTTGGCCCCGGGACAGGGGTATGGCTACACCTTC.

The chain is built from TRBV11-2 and TRBJ2-7; D is ambiguous. Trimming stripped 5 bases from V and 4 bases from J, with 15 bases between. The CDR3 consists of 14 residues. The V gene's germline CDR1 is SGHAT and CDR2 FQNNGV. Here the CDR3 reads CASSPPSPVYEQYF. Written as DNA, the CDR3 is TGTGCCAGCAGCCCCCCGTCTCCCGTTTACGAGCAGTACTTC.

The CDR3 protein is CASRRAVPDTQYF. In DNA form, the CDR3 reads TGTGCCAGCAGGAGGGCCGTCCCAGATACGCAGTATTTT. The J gene is TRBJ2-3, the V gene TRBV25-1; possible D gene TRBD2, 5 bases. The CDR3 has 13 amino acids. Between the trimmed V and J ends, which lost 6 bases and 4 bases, there was a span of 11 bases. Germline V gene data show CDR1 as MGHDK and CDR2 as SYGVNS. The entire variable domain, with the rest obtained from reference TRBV25-1 and TRBJ2-3, is as follows: EADIYQTPRYLVIGTGKKITLECSQTMGHDKMYWYQQDPGMELHLIHYSYGVNSTEKGDLSSESTVSRIRTEHFPLTLESARPSHTSQYLCASRRAVPDTQYFGPGTRLTVL.

The chain employs TRBV5-1 and TRBJ2-3, with D perhaps matching TRBD1 (5 bases). The CDR3 sequence is 14 residues long. The germline gives CDR1 SGHRS, CDR2 YFSETQ. The V end was cut by 4 bases, the J end by 4 bases, with 13 bases between. The CDR3 DNA is TGCGCCAGCAGCACCCGAATGGGGCCAGATACGCAGTATTTT. Translation gives CASSTRMGPDTQYF.

CDR3 in amino acids: CASSESGTGIDQPQHF. The CDR3 DNA sequence: TGTGCCAGCAGTGAATCCGGGACGGGGATAGATCAGCCCCAGCATTTT. The chain employs TRBV6-4 and TRBJ1-5; tentative D call: TRBD1 (5 bases). Trimming took 3 bases from V and 5 from J, leaving 17 bases between them. CDR1 MRHNA and CDR2 SNTAGT come from the germline V gene. This CDR3 is 16 amino acids long.

V gene TRBV2 combines with J gene TRBJ2-1; D is undetermined. CDR3 length equals 13 residues. The germline CDR1 and CDR2 sequences are SNHLY and FYNNEI. V lost 7 bases to trimming and J lost 2 bases, with 9 bases between them. The CDR3 DNA reads TGTGCCAGCACCCTCAGAACCTACAATGAGCAGTTCTTC. This encodes CASTLRTYNEQFF.

The chain couples TRBV19 to TRBJ1-5, with TRBD1 matching 9 bases. The CDR3 runs to 15 residues. Trimming took 5 bases from V and 0 from J; bases not matched to a gene: 2. Germline V CDR1 and CDR2: LNHDA, SQIVND (reference sequence). The CDR3 region is CASSRQGDSNQPQHF. Here the CDR3 DNA reads TGTGCCAGTAGTCGACAGGGGGATAGCAATCAGCCCCAGCATTTT.

The chain employs TRBV25-1 and TRBJ2-7; 9 bases map to TRBD1. Germline CDR1 reads MGHDK; CDR2 reads SYGVNS. V gave up 10 bases and J gave up 0 bases; unmatched junction bases: 7. The CDR3 runs to 14 residues. CDR3: CATNGGQGSYEQYF. In nucleotides, the CDR3 is TGTGCCACTAACGGGGGACAGGGCTCCTACGAGCAGTACTTC.

CDR3 loop: CASRTGVGQYF. CDR3 coding DNA: TGTGCCAGCAGGACAGGGGTTGGGCAGTATTTT. This chain joins TRBV6-1 and TRBJ2-3; 8 positions agree with TRBD1. Losses at the gene ends were 6 bases for V and 11 bases for J; bases not matched to a gene: 4. CDR1 MNHNS and CDR2 SASEGT come from the germline V gene. This CDR3 region has 11 residues.

The genes are TRBV30 and TRBJ2-2; TRBD1 matches at 7 bases. Germline V gene sequence: CDR1 GTSNPN, CDR2 SVGIG (reference sequence). Trimming at V came to 3 bases and at J to 6 bases, leaving 13 bases not matched to a gene. The CDR3 is 16 residues long. CDR3 loop: CAWRQIGTARSGELFF. The CDR3, as DNA: TGTGCCTGGAGACAAATCGGGACAGCGAGATCCGGGGAGCTGTTTTTT.

The chain employs TRBV5-1 and TRBJ2-2, with TRBD1 matching over 8 bases. This CDR3 is built from 15 residues. The ends lost 4 bases at V and 3 bases at J; junction bases unmatched: 5. Germline assignment: CDR1 SGHRS and CDR2 YFSETQ. This CDR3 reads CASSTDRAYTGELFF. As DNA, the CDR3 is TGCGCCAGCAGCACGGACAGGGCTTACACCGGGGAGCTGTTTTTT.

This chain joins TRBV18 and TRBJ1-4; D gene unclear. The CDR3 has 14 amino acids. CDR1 and CDR2 (germline): KGHSH, LQKENI. The V end lost 3 bases, the J end lost 6 bases, and 11 bases lay between the germline ends. This chain's CDR3 is CASSPAGGDEKLFF. The DNA of the CDR3 is TGTGCCAGCTCACCGGCCGGCGGAGATGAAAAACTGTTTTTT.

The J gene is TRBJ2-1, the V gene TRBV20-1; D remains unclear. The V and J ends lost 5 bases and 7 bases respectively, with 9 bases between them. This CDR3 region has 11 residues. Germline V gene data show CDR1 as DFQATT and CDR2 as SNEGSKA (reference sequence). The CDR3 nucleotides read TGCAGTGCTCCGACTTTTAATGAGCAGTTCTTC. Its protein product is CSAPTFNEQFF.

The chain employs TRBV29-1 and TRBJ1-2; TRBD1 aligns across 7 bases. This CDR3 spans 15 amino acids. The trim removed 4 bases at V and 9 bases at J, leaving 17 bases unmatched. CDR1 SQVTM and CDR2 ANQGSEA come from the germline V gene. CDR3 in amino acids: CSVAGQADTSGSYTF. The CDR3 DNA is TGCAGCGTTGCTGGACAGGCAGACACATCCGGGAGCTACACCTTC.

The chain uses TRBV5-4 and TRBJ2-3; D unresolved. CDR3 length equals 16 residues. Trimming removed 1 base from V and 0 bases from J, with 12 bases in between. Looked up from germline, CDR1 is SGHNT and CDR2 is YYREEE (reference sequence). This CDR3 reads CASSLKGSPSTDTQYF. In nucleotides, the CDR3 is TGTGCCAGCAGCTTGAAGGGAAGTCCTAGCACAGATACGCAGTATTTT.

V and J are TRBV7-6 and TRBJ2-7, with a tentative D call TRBD1 (5 bases). V was shortened by 4 bases and J by 0 bases, with 13 bases between the two germline ends. Germline loops: CDR1 SGHVS, CDR2 FNYEAQ. The CDR3 extends over 15 amino acids. The CDR3 reads CASSSGHGYSYEQYF. The CDR3 nucleotides read TGTGCCAGCAGCTCTGGACACGGGTACTCCTACGAGCAGTACTTC.